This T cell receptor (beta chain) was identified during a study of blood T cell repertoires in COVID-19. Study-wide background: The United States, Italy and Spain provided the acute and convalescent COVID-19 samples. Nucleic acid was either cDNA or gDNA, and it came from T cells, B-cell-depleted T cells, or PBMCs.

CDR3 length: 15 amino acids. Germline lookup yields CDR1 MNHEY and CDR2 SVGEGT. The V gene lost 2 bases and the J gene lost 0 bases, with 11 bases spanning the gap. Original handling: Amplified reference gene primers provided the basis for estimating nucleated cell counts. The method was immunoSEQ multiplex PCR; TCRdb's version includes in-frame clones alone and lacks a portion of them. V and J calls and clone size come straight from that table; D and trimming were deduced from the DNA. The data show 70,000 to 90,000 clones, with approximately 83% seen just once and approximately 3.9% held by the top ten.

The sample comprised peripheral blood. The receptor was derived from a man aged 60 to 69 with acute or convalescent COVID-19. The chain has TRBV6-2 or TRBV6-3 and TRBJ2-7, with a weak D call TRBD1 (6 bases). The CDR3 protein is CASSYKGVTSYEQYF. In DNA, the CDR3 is TGTGCCAGCAGTTACAAGGGGGTCACCTCCTACGAGCAGTACTTC.